This T cell receptor (beta chain) was captured by sequencing in a study of shared clonotypes between healthy human individuals. Study-level findings and limits: The genetic and exposure-history diversity represented was limited by few donors.

Comment on this clone: Its target is not known.

Repertoires were generated with immunoSEQ multiplex PCR, while TCRdb's copy carries only in-frame clones and drops some. The sample consists of 1.4 million to 1.5 million clones, approximately 96% of them appearing once. Donors, healthy HIV-negative adults, lacked recent acute infections or vaccinations. Within Nashville, Tennessee resided all donors, each a Caucasian adult. CDR1 and CDR2 from the germline V gene are SEHNR and FQNEAQ (reference sequence). The CDR3 is 13 residues long. V lost 2 bases to trimming and J lost 6 bases, with 11 bases between them. Material for sequencing was naive CD4+ T cells sorted from blood. The subset denotes: CD45RA+ positively selected. The clonotype was recovered from a man between 25 and 39 years old in good health. V and J are TRBV7-9 and TRBJ2-7, with D possibly being TRBD2 (6 bases). The CDR3 region has the DNA TGTGCCAGCAGCTTATCGGAGGGCTCCGAGCAGTACTTC. Protein sequence: CASSLSEGSEQYF.